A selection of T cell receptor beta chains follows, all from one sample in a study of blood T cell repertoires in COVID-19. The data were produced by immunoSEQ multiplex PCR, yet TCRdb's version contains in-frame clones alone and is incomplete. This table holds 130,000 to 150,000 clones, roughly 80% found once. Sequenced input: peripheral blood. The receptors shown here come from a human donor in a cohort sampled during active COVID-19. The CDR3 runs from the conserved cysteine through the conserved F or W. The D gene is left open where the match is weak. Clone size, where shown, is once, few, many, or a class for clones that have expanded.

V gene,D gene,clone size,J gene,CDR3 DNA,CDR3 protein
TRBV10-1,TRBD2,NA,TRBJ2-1,TGCGCCAGCAGTGACACCTACGGCCGGGGACTAGCGGGGGGCAATGAGCAGTTCTTC,CASSDTYGRGLAGGNEQFF
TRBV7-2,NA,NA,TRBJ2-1,TGTGCCAGCAGCTTATATAGAGAAAATGAGCAGTTCTTC,CASSLYRENEQFF
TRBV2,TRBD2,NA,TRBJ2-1,TGTGCCAGCAGTGAAGCCCTGGGACTAGCGGGAGATGAGCAGTTCTTC,CASSEALGLAGDEQFF
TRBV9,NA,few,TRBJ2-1,TGTGCCAGCAGCGCCCAGACTTACAATGAGCAGTTCTTC,CASSAQTYNEQFF
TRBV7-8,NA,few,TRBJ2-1,TGTGCCAGCAGCTTACGGGATAGCGGATACCGCAATGAGCAGTTCTTC,CASSLRDSGYRNEQFF
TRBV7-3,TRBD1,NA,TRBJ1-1,TGTGCCAGCAGCACGGGACAGGGGGACACTGAAGCTTTCTTT,CASSTGQGDTEAFF
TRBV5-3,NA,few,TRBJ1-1,TGTGCCAGAAGCTTGGCCCTCGGACCCCGGGGAACTGAAGCTTTCTTT,CARSLALGPRGTEAFF
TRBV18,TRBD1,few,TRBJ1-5,TGTGCCAGCTCGCCGGGACAGGGTGAACAGCCCCAGCATTTT,CASSPGQGEQPQHF
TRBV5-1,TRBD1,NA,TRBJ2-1,TGCGCCAGCAGCTTATGGACAGGGGTCGAGGGTGAGCAGTTCTTC,CASSLWTGVEGEQFF
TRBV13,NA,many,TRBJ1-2,TGTGCCAGCAGTCGAATGCAGGGATCGGGCGGCTACACCTTC,CASSRMQGSGGYTF
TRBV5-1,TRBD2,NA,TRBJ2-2,TGCGCCAGCAGCTTGGCTCCGGGGGGCACCGGGGAGCTGTTTTTT,CASSLAPGGTGELFF
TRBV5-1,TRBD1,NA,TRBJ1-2,TGCGCCAGCAGCCAGGACAGGGCAGTCGATGGCTACACCTTC,CASSQDRAVDGYTF
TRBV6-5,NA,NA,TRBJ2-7,TGTGCCAGCAGGAAGATACAGGGCTACGAGCAGTACTTC,CASRKIQGYEQYF
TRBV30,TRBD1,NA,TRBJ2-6,TGTGCCTGTCGACAGGGCAAGATCCCTGGGGCCAACGTCCTGACTTTC,CACRQGKIPGANVLTF
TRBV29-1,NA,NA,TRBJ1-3,TGCAGCGTTTCAATATGGGGCAAGTCCACGGGAAACACCATATATTTT,CSVSIWGKSTGNTIYF
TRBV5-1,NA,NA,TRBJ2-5,TGCGCCAGCAGCCCGGTAGGGGGAGTGCCCGGGGAGACCCAGTACTTC,CASSPVGGVPGETQYF
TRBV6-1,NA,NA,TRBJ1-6,TGTGCCAGCAGTGAAATGCGGGGCATTAATTCACCCCTCCACTTT,CASSEMRGINSPLHF
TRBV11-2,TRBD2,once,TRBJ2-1,TGTGCCAGCAGCGCGGGGGGACCTTACTACAATGAGCAGTTCTTC,CASSAGGPYYNEQFF
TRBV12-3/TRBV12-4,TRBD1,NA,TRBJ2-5,TGTGCCGGCTCACAGGGGATACAGGAGACCCAGTACTTC,CAGSQGIQETQYF
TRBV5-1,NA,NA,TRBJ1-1,TGCGCCAGCAGTCTGGACAGCTCTAACACTGAAGCTTTCTTT,CASSLDSSNTEAFF
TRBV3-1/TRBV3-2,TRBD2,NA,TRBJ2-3,TGTGCCAGCAGCCAAGATCCGGGACTAGCGGGGGAGAGGGATACGCAGTATTTT,CASSQDPGLAGERDTQYF
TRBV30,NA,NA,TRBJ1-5,TGTGCCTGGAGCCTAACCCGTACAGGGTCCAGGAGTAATCAGCCCCAGCATTTT,CAWSLTRTGSRSNQPQHF
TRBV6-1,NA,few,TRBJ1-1,TGTGCCAGCAGTGAACGGGAGAACACTGAAGCTTTCTTT,CASSERENTEAFF
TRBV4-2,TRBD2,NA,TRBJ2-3,TGTGCCAGCAGCCAAGAGGAGGGAGGGCCCGTGAATACGCAGTATTTT,CASSQEEGGPVNTQYF
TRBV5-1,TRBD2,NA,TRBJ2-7,TGCGCCAGCAGCTTGGCAGGACTAGCGGGGTCCTACGAGCAGTACTTC,CASSLAGLAGSYEQYF
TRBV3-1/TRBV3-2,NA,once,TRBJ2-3,TGTGCCAGCAGCCAGAGTACTTCTAGCACAGATACGCAGTATTTT,CASSQSTSSTDTQYF
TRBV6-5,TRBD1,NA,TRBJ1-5,TGTGCCAGCAGTCCCGACAGGGCCGGTCAGCCCCAGCATTTT,CASSPDRAGQPQHF
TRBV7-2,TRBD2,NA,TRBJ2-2,TGTGCCAGCAGCTTAGATCTAGCGGGAGGGTTCTTCGGGGAGCTGTTTTTT,CASSLDLAGGFFGELFF
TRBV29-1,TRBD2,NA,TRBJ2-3,TGCAGCGTTGAACCCGGGACTAGCGGCCCCGCAGATACGCAGTATTTT,CSVEPGTSGPADTQYF
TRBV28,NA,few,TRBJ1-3,TGTGCCAGCAGTCTCGGGGGGACTGGAAACACCATATATTTT,CASSLGGTGNTIYF
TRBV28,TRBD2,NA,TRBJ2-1,TGTGCCAGCAGTTCCCTCCTAGCGGGGTCCTACAATGAGCAGTTCTTC,CASSSLLAGSYNEQFF
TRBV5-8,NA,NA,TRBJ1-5,TGTGCCAGCAGTCGAGTAATGTCAGTAAACGGGGGGCCCCAGCATTTT,CASSRVMSVNGGPQHF
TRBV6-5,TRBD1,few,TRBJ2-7,TGTGCCAGCAGGACAGGGACCCCCCCCTACGAGCAGTACTTC,CASRTGTPPYEQYF
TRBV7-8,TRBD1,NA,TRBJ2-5,TGTGCCAGCTCAACGTTGCCATCCAGGGGGTTTGTAGAGACCCAGTACTTC,CASSTLPSRGFVETQYF
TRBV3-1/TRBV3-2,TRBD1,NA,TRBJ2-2,TGTGCCAGCAGCCAAGATTACAGGGGGGAGAACACCGGGGAGCTGTTTTTT,CASSQDYRGENTGELFF
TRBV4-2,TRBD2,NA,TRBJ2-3,TGTGCCAGCAGCCGGCGGGGGGGCGAAACAGATACGCAGTATTTT,CASSRRGGETDTQYF
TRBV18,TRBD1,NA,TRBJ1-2,TGTGCCAGCTCATTACAGGGGGCAAGTAACTATGGCTACACCTTC,CASSLQGASNYGYTF
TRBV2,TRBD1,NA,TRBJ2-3,TGTGCCAGTAAAGGGACAGTGGGCACAGATACGCAGTATTTT,CASKGTVGTDTQYF
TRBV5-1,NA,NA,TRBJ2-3,TGCGCCAGCACGGGGGGCACCAGCACAGATACGCAGTATTTT,CASTGGTSTDTQYF
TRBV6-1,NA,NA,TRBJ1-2,TGTGCCAGCAGTGAAGCTAGGGGCAACTATGGCTACACCTTC,CASSEARGNYGYTF
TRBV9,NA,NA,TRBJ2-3,TGTGCCAGCAGCGCCCAGGATACGCAGTATTTT,CASSAQDTQYF
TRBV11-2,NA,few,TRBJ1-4,TGTGCCAGCAGCTTACGGCGGGGAGGCGAAAAACTGTTTTTT,CASSLRRGGEKLFF
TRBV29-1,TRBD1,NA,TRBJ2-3,TGCAGCGCGGACCTACAGGGGTTGACAGATACGCAGTATTTT,CSADLQGLTDTQYF
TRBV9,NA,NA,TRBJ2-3,TGTGCCAGCAGCGTTGATGAGGGATCTAGCACAGATACGCAGTATTTT,CASSVDEGSSTDTQYF
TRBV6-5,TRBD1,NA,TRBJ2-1,TGTGCCAGCAGGGGGACGGACAGGGCTAATGAGCAGTTCTTC,CASRGTDRANEQFF
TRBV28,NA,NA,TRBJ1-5,TGTGCCAGCAGTTTTTGGGAGGGGGATCAGCCCCAGCATTTT,CASSFWEGDQPQHF
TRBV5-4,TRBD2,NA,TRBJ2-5,TGTGCCAGCAGCTGGGGTAGCGGGGGGGGAGAGACCCAGTACTTC,CASSWGSGGGETQYF
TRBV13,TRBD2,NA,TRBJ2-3,TGTGCCAGCAGCTTAGGGACTAGCGGGGGGGCCACAGATACGCAGTATTTT,CASSLGTSGGATDTQYF
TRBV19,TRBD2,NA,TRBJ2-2,TGTGCCACCCTGGTGGCGGGGGGAAACACCGGGGAGCTGTTTTTT,CATLVAGGNTGELFF
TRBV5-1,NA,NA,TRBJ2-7,TGCGCCAGCAGCTTGGCCGCGACTATCAGCGAGCAGTACTTC,CASSLAATISEQYF
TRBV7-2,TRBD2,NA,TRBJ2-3,TGTGCCAGCAGCCCAAGTGGGCGGGGGAGCACAGATACGCAGTATTTT,CASSPSGRGSTDTQYF
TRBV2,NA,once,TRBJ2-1,TGTGCCAGCAGTGCCGGGACACATTCCGAGGACAATGAGCAGTTCTTC,CASSAGTHSEDNEQFF